This T cell receptor (beta chain) is drawn from a study of identical twins (dated by TCRdb to the mid-2010s). In the study overall: To test whether fetal clonotypes persist, this study deep-sequenced TCR alpha and beta repertoires from monozygotic twins, from unrelated adults of various ages, and from cord blood. To rule out contamination, replicate twin experiments were performed at different times with different library preparation protocols.

This clonotype was detected only a few times. Its antigen remains unidentified. Base qualities are not at hand, and no much larger clone is one base apart. From its cysteine to its phenylalanine, the CDR3 spans 14 amino acids. CDR3 DNA is the only sequence kept; it has 42 bases, read in frame from the first base. The germline ends are 8 bases apart after V is trimmed by 2 bases and J by 1 base. Only healthy Caucasian donors were included. Three pairs of female monozygotic twins, all aged roughly 18 to 29 years, were included in the twin cohort. The RNA used for TCR libraries was isolated from peripheral blood mononuclear cells. Library preparation employed 5' RACE. The sequencer was an Illumina HiSeq 2000. Template switching introduced a universal primer binding site; the final cDNA contained a unique molecular identifier, enabling accurate counting of TCR cDNA molecules. Specific primers in the conserved constant-segment region were used to synthesize first-strand cDNA for the TCR alpha and beta chains. Each cDNA library was double barcoded, with a SMART-Mk sample barcode plus Illumina barcodes, to control for contamination. TruSeq adapter sequences and Illumina sample barcodes were added in two successive PCR steps. TCR alpha and beta cDNA libraries were sequenced on the Illumina HiSeq platform with custom primers. As for the authors' bioinformatics: MiGEC was used to process raw reads and extract unique molecular identifiers, and MiXCR was used to find CDR3 positions. For each individual, recombination models were inferred using an EM algorithm with the repgenHMM and IGoR tools. Shared clonotypes were analyzed with the tcR package in R, and sharing was normalized by the product of cloneset sizes. To study raw recombination free of thymic and clonal selection effects, out-of-frame nonproductive sequences were analyzed. TCRdb took the public reads, trimmed them with fastp at Q25, ran MiXCR for clone calling and kept in-frame beta chains. Rows with a matching CDR3 protein are joined into one entry that keeps the most common DNA and genes. The authors' filters were not applied to this entry. The sample table contains about 660,000 distinct CDR3 sequences; only one count was recorded for about 9.4% of them. Roughly 0.9% of the sample goes to the ten largest clones.

The paper's findings and limits, for the study overall: Zero-insertion analyses could be partly confounded by invariant T cells such as MAIT and iNKT, though diverse VJ usage argued against such confounding for most clonotypes. Excess twin sharing in beta out-of-frame sequences was weaker because fewer shared sequences lowered the signal-to-noise ratio. Fewer insertions were carried by abundant cord blood beta clonotypes, a similar but weaker trend appeared in young adult naive repertoires, and no such trend appeared in memory repertoires. Conclusions relied on cross-sectional statistical analysis, since the same donors could not be followed over many years. In monozygotic twins, recombination models systematically underestimated out-of-frame TCR alpha sharing, but the models matched the sharing seen between unrelated individuals. Compared with coincidental sharing between unrelated individuals, an excess of low generation-probability sequences was observed among out-of-frame TCR alpha sequences shared between twins.

These data were also reused for a study on yellow fever vaccine responses in identical twins. Taken from the second paper: According to the authors, the vaccine-induced T cell response in identical twins seemed to be partly convergent and partly specific to each individual. Focusing on identical twins, the study followed the T cell clones that responded to the vaccine, and did so with precision.

The sequenced sample was PBMCs. The clonotype comes from a woman younger than 30 in good health. The rearranged segments are TRBV12-3 or TRBV12-4 and TRBJ1-1; the D gene is unclear. CDR3 sequence: CASSLIEGNTEAFF. The nucleotides are TGTGCCAGCAGTTTAATTGAGGGGAACACTGAAGCTTTCTTT.